What follows are 25 T cell receptor beta chains derived from one specimen sequenced in a study of T cells in Graves' hyperthyroidism and ophthalmopathy. Amplification targeted TCR beta CDR3 regions from RNA transcripts. The HTBI primer set served for first-round RT-PCR of the TCR CDR3. TCRdb ran MiXCR on the multiplex PCR reads and lists one entry per CDR3 protein. This sample has under 800,000 distinct CDR3 sequences; less than 15% occur once, and the top ten carry roughly a tenth. The sample comprised blood. The receptors shown here come from a woman under 30 with Graves' hyperthyroidism.

The chain employs TRBV18 and TRBJ2-7, with 8 bases identical to TRBD2. The CDR3 runs 16 residues. From germline, CDR1 is KGHSH and CDR2 LQKENI. J gave up 3 bases and V 4 bases, and 11 bases lay outside the gene matches. The CDR3 DNA reads TGTGCCAGCTCACGACACCCCCCCGGGACTAGCTACGAGCAGTACTTC. Translation: CASSRHPPGTSYEQYF.

This clonotype has at least ten counts. J is TRBJ2-3 and V is TRBV6-5; TRBD1 aligns across 10 bases. The V and J ends lost 4 bases and 6 bases, in that order; junction bases with no gene match: 7. Germline-derived CDR1 and CDR2 are MNHEY and SVGAGI. The CDR3 is made up of 15 amino acids. The CDR3 DNA reads TGTGCCAGCAGTTCCGGGACAGGGGTCCTCGATACGCAGTATTTT. Protein product: CASSSGTGVLDTQYF.

This clonotype has a count of ten or more. The chain combines TRBV7-3 with TRBJ2-1, with a possible D match to TRBD2 (7 bases). V dropped 5 bases and J dropped 2 bases, with 13 bases sitting between them. Germline V gives CDR1 SGHTA, CDR2 FQGTGA. This CDR3 comprises 15 residues. CDR3 in amino acids: CASSPLGGPYNEQFF. The CDR3 nucleotides are TGTGCCAGCAGCCCCTTGGGGGGGCCCTACAATGAGCAGTTCTTC.

This clonotype turned up a few times. The chain recombines TRBV5-1 with TRBJ1-5; 9 bases are shared with TRBD1. In germline, CDR1 is SGHRS, CDR2 YFSETQ. CDR3 size: 17 residues. V shed 4 bases and J 6 bases; nucleotides not matched to a gene: 14. Here the CDR3 reads CASSLSPRDRAFQPQHF. The DNA of the CDR3 is TGCGCCAGCAGCCTGAGCCCCCGGGACAGGGCCTTTCAGCCCCAGCATTTT. Together with reference TRBV5-1 and TRBJ1-5, the CDR3 gives the full variable domain: KAGVTQTPRYLIKTRGQQVTLSCSPISGHRSVSWYQQTPGQGLQFLFEYFSETQRNKGNFPGRFSGRQFSNSRSEMNVSTLELGDSALYLCASSLSPRDRAFQPQHFGDGTRLSIL.

In its sample, this clonotype was seen many times. J is TRBJ2-1 and V is TRBV2; 7 bases line up with TRBD2. This CDR3 comprises 15 residues. The V and J ends lost 4 bases and 3 bases, in that order; junction bases with no gene match: 6. CDR1 and CDR2 (germline): SNHLY, FYNNEI. This chain's CDR3 is CASSGGAGVYNEQFF. CDR3 sequence (DNA): TGTGCCAGCAGTGGAGGGGCGGGAGTCTACAATGAGCAGTTCTTC.

The chain recombines TRBV7-2 with TRBJ1-5; no reliable D call. Germline CDR1 is SGHTA and CDR2 is FQGNSA. Trimming left V 1 base short and J 1 base short, with 17 bases between. The CDR3 has 18 amino acids. The CDR3 DNA reads as TGTGCCAGCAGCTTAGGGCTTCGGGCGGTTGGGAGCAATCAGCCCCAGCATTTT. It yields the protein CASSLGLRAVGSNQPQHF. The whole variable domain, filled in from reference TRBV7-2 and TRBJ1-5, reads GAGVSQSPSNKVTEKGKDVELRCDPISGHTALYWYRQSLGQGLEFLIYFQGNSAPDKSGLPSDRFSAERTGGSVSTLTIQRTQQEDSAVYLCASSLGLRAVGSNQPQHFGDGTRLSIL.

This clonotype showed up many times. The rearrangement joins TRBV3-1 to TRBJ2-7, with D unclear. V was cut by 2 bases and J by 0 bases, with 14 bases left in between. CDR1 and CDR2 (germline): LGHDT, YNNKEL (reference sequence). CDR3 length: 16 amino acids. The CDR3 reads CASSQFWSPPSYEQYF. The CDR3 DNA is TGTGCCAGCAGCCAATTCTGGAGCCCTCCCTCCTACGAGCAGTACTTC.

This clonotype was recorded many times. The chain couples TRBV28 to TRBJ2-3; TRBD2 matches 9 bases. V gave up 5 bases and J gave up 1 base; unmatched junction bases: 7. Germline V lookup: CDR1 MDHEN, CDR2 SYDVKM. The CDR3 is 16 amino acids. The CDR3 nucleotides read TGTGCCAGCAGTCAGGTAGCGGGAGTGGGCACAGATACGCAGTATTTT. Amino acids: CASSQVAGVGTDTQYF.

This clonotype was counted at least ten times. As DNA, the CDR3 is TGTGCCACACAGGGGGCTCGGGATTCACCCCTCCACTTT. It specifies CATQGARDSPLHF. V is TRBV2 and J is TRBJ1-6; TRBD1 aligns across 9 bases. The CDR3 sequence is 13 residues long. V lost 10 bases, J lost 8 bases, and 6 bases stayed unmatched. Looked up from germline, CDR1 is SNHLY and CDR2 is FYNNEI.

On this clonotype itself: Since a much larger clone is just one base distant, this may be a read error. V gene TRBV3-1 combines with J gene TRBJ2-1; 7 bases are shared with TRBD2. Germline V lookup: CDR1 LGHDT, CDR2 YNNKEL (reference sequence). The CDR3 contains 14 residues. V trimming: 3 bases; J trimming: 8 bases; junction bases outside the gene matches: 7. The CDR3 bases are TGTGCCAGCAGCCACGGGGGAGGGTACGATGAGCAGTTCTTC. It yields the protein CASSHGGGYDEQFF.

This clonotype was recorded many times. The genes are TRBV12-3 or TRBV12-4 and TRBJ1-3, with 8 bases that match TRBD1. This CDR3 contains 18 residues. The J segment lost 2 bases and the V segment lost 5 bases, leaving 14 bases of the junction unmatched. CDR3 sequence (DNA): TGTGCCAGCAGTCCAGGGGACAGGTTGTACCTTCCTGGAAACACCATATATTTT. As protein: CASSPGDRLYLPGNTIYF.

The J gene is TRBJ1-3, the V gene TRBV15; D unresolved. CDR1 is LNHNV and CDR2 is YYDKDF in the germline V gene (reference sequence). Trimming left V 8 bases short and J 0 bases short, with 8 bases between. This CDR3 spans 13 amino acids. This CDR3 reads CATRAFSGNTIYF. The DNA of the CDR3 is TGTGCCACCCGGGCTTTCTCTGGAAACACCATATATTTT.

This clonotype was seen only a few times. The chain carries TRBV4-1 and TRBJ2-4; 12 nucleotides match TRBD2. There are 19 residues in the CDR3. Per germline, CDR1 MGHRA and CDR2 YSYEKL. The V gene end was trimmed by 1 base and the J gene end by 6 bases; junction bases not matched to a gene: 13. CDR3 nucleotide sequence: TGCGCCAGCAGCCAAGTTCCTAGCGGGAGGGCCTCCCCAACAAACATTCAGTACTTC. Amino acids: CASSQVPSGRASPTNIQYF.

This clonotype was observed a few times. V usage is TRBV5-6 and J usage is TRBJ2-7, with 11 nucleotides matching TRBD1. The junction had 5 bases not matched to a gene; V was cut back by 4 bases and J by 5 bases. The CDR3 spans 14 residues. The germline V gene has CDR1 SGHDT and CDR2 YYEEEE. The CDR3 bases are TGTGCCAGCAGCCGCCGGGACAGGGGGAACGAGCAGTACTTC. It specifies CASSRRDRGNEQYF.

There are many counts of this clonotype. V usage is TRBV20-1 and J usage is TRBJ2-7; 10 bases map to TRBD2. After removal of 3 bases from V and 7 bases from J, the junction contained 9 bases not matched to a gene. The CDR3 is 14 residues long. In germline, CDR1 is DFQATT, CDR2 SNEGSKA (reference sequence). CDR3 amino acids: CSASPLAGMWEQYF. The CDR3 DNA sequence: TGCAGTGCTAGCCCACTAGCGGGGATGTGGGAGCAGTACTTC.

The sample holds many counts of this clonotype. The gene calls are TRBV12-3 or TRBV12-4 and TRBJ1-1, with TRBD1 matching over 7 bases. This CDR3 contains 14 residues. Trimming cost V 1 base and J 6 bases; bases outside gene matches: 5. CDR3: CASSLDQGESEAFF. CDR3 coding DNA: TGTGCCAGCAGTTTAGATCAGGGGGAATCTGAAGCTTTCTTT.

This clonotype was seen only a few times. The chain combines TRBV20-1 with TRBJ1-1; D perhaps matches TRBD1 (6 bases). Germline V lookup: CDR1 DFQATT, CDR2 SNEGSKA (reference sequence). The CDR3 has 13 amino acids. The ends were cut back, 4 bases at V and 4 bases at J, with 13 bases in the middle. The CDR3 here is CSATFTGTTEAFF. Here the CDR3 DNA reads TGCAGTGCTACTTTCACAGGGACCACTGAAGCTTTCTTT.

This rearrangement joins TRBV7-9 to TRBJ2-5; 7 bases fit TRBD2. The CDR3 length is 13 residues. CDR1 is SEHNR and CDR2 is FQNEAQ in the germline V gene (reference sequence). CDR3 DNA sequence: TGTGCAACCCGGCCGCCGGGGGGAGAGACCCAGTACTTC. Encoded protein: CATRPPGGETQYF.

This clonotype was picked up one time. Lacking the conserved final phenylalanine or tryptophan, this CDR3 likely reflects a read error. The rearrangement uses TRBV19 and TRBJ1-1; 9 bases are a match to TRBD1. CDR1 is LNHDA and CDR2 is SQIVND in the germline V gene (reference sequence). V gave up 1 base and J gave up 3 bases; unmatched junction bases: 12. This CDR3 contains 18 residues. DNA of the CDR3: TGTGCCAGTAGTATAGTGAAAACAGGGGGCGCGGGCCACACTGAAGCTTTCCTT. This gives the protein CASSIVKTGGAGHTEAFL.

This clonotype came up many times. The chain employs TRBV6-2 or TRBV6-3 and TRBJ2-1, with a tentative D call TRBD2 (5 bases). Germline assignment: CDR1 MNHEY and CDR2 SVGEGT. The V gene lost 4 bases and the J gene lost 0 bases, with 25 bases spanning the gap. The CDR3 sequence is 20 residues long. The CDR3 loop reads CASSSLDAHRVLSSYNEQFF. The CDR3 DNA reads TGTGCCAGCAGTTCACTAGACGCCCATAGGGTCTTAAGCTCCTACAATGAGCAGTTCTTC.

This clonotype was recorded many times. The chain employs TRBV30 and TRBJ2-7; weak D call: TRBD2 (6 bases). Germline CDR1 is GTSNPN and CDR2 is SVGIG (reference sequence). V gave up 4 bases and J gave up 2 bases, with 6 bases separating them. The CDR3 totals 11 residues. The CDR3 DNA is TGTGCCTGGACGGGGGCCTACGAGCAGTACTTC. It translates to CAWTGAYEQYF.

This rearrangement joins TRBV7-9 to TRBJ2-1; D may correspond to TRBD1 or TRBD2 (6 bases each). Germline assignment: CDR1 SEHNR and CDR2 FQNEAQ (reference sequence). This CDR3 region has 18 residues. With 5 bases removed from V and 1 base from J, the gap between germline ends came to 21 bases. The CDR3 region is CASSLGLLRGKSYNEQFF. CDR3 nucleotides: TGTGCCAGCAGCCTGGGACTCCTCAGGGGCAAATCCTACAATGAGCAGTTCTTC. The full variable domain, completed using reference TRBV7-9 and TRBJ2-1, is DTGVSQNPRHKITKRGQNVTFRCDPISEHNRLYWYRQTLGQGPEFLTYFQNEAQLEKSRLLSDRFSAERPKGSFSTLEIQRTEQGDSAMYLCASSLGLLRGKSYNEQFFGPGTRLTVL.

This clonotype was seen repeatedly, ten times or more. The rearrangement uses TRBV20-1 and TRBJ2-3; tentatively, D is TRBD1 (6 bases). The V end was cut by 6 bases, the J end by 0 bases, with 13 bases between. CDR1 is DFQATT and CDR2 is SNEGSKA in the germline V gene (reference sequence). The CDR3 is made up of 14 amino acids. The CDR3 region is CSAVRQASTDTQYF. The CDR3 DNA follows: TGCAGTGCCGTCCGACAGGCGAGCACAGATACGCAGTATTTT.

Many counts were recorded for this clonotype. V gene TRBV2 combines with J gene TRBJ1-1; D is uncertain. The V end lost 6 bases, the J end lost 1 base, and 9 bases lay between the germline ends. The germline CDR1 and CDR2 sequences are SNHLY and FYNNEI. The CDR3 has 13 amino acids. The CDR3 here is CASRGPRNTEAFF. CDR3 in DNA: TGTGCCAGCAGGGGCCCCAGGAACACTGAAGCTTTCTTT.

The chain combines TRBV4-2 with TRBJ2-1; 7 bases align to TRBD1. V shed 0 bases, J shed 2 bases, and the junction held 4 bases outside the gene matches. In germline, CDR1 is LGHNA, CDR2 YNFKEQ. This CDR3 is 16 amino acids long. The CDR3 DNA reads TGTGCCAGCAGCCAAGATGGGACAGCGACCTACAATGAGCAGTTCTTC. This codes for CASSQDGTATYNEQFF.